This entry lists 29 T cell receptor beta chains sequenced from one sample in a study of control samples from healthy donors and cancer patients. Method: immunoSEQ multiplex PCR; TCRdb's copy keeps in-frame clones and lacks some. The data contain 160,000 or so clones, 96% of them singletons. Material: blood. The receptor source for this set is a woman in her twenties or thirties in good health.

V usage is TRBV7-9 and J usage is TRBJ1-2, with D perhaps matching TRBD1 (5 bases). The V end was cut by 5 bases, the J end by 8 bases, with 12 bases between. CDR3 size: 12 residues. From germline, CDR1 is SEHNR and CDR2 FQNEAQ (reference sequence). Here the CDR3 reads CASSPAGWGYTF. CDR3 bases: TGTGCCAGCAGCCCCGCAGGGTGGGGCTACACCTTC.

The rearrangement links TRBV28 to TRBJ1-2, with D maybe TRBD1 (5 bases). Germline V gene lookup returns CDR1 MDHEN and CDR2 SYDVKM. Trimming stripped 3 bases from V and 6 bases from J, with 14 bases between. The CDR3 runs 14 residues. The CDR3 coding sequence is TGTGCCAGCAGTTTTTCGGGACTCAGGGATGGCTACACCTTC. It yields the protein CASSFSGLRDGYTF.

The J gene is TRBJ1-1, the V gene TRBV6-5, with TRBD1 matching over 10 bases. Germline CDR1 reads MNHEY; CDR2 reads SVGAGI. CDR3 length equals 15 residues. J gave up 6 bases and V 6 bases, and 10 bases lay outside the gene matches. In DNA, the CDR3 is TGTGCCAGCAGAGGCTATTGGACAGGGGGTTCTGAAGCTTTCTTT. Translation: CASRGYWTGGSEAFF.

The CDR3 region has the DNA TGTGCCAGCAGTTACATGGCGGCGGATGAGCAGTTCTTC. The encoded protein is CASSYMAADEQFF. V is TRBV6-5 and J is TRBJ2-1; D is unclear. Germline CDR1 is MNHEY and CDR2 is SVGAGI. V gave up 2 bases and J gave up 8 bases, with 10 bases separating them. The CDR3 is 13 residues long.

The rearrangement joins TRBV6-4 to TRBJ2-1, with TRBD2 identical over 12 bases. This CDR3 comprises 15 residues. Germline values: CDR1 MRHNA, CDR2 SNTAGT. V shed 3 bases, J shed 6 bases, and the junction held 3 bases outside the gene matches. The CDR3 bases are TGTGCCAGCAGTGAACTAGCGGGGGGAGTCAATGAGCAGTTCTTC. It is translated as CASSELAGGVNEQFF.

The chain employs TRBV6-6 and TRBJ1-2; TRBD1 might be the D (5 bases). V was cut by 6 bases and J by 4 bases, with 15 bases left in between. Germline CDR1 and CDR2: MNHNY and SVGAGI (reference sequence). The CDR3 runs 14 residues. CDR3 sequence (DNA): TGTGCCAGCAGCCCGAACGACAGATCCTATGGCTACACCTTC. As protein: CASSPNDRSYGYTF.

This rearrangement joins TRBV6-1 to TRBJ1-6; D not certain. V was cut by 2 bases and J by 8 bases, with 7 bases left in between. Germline values: CDR1 MNHNS, CDR2 SASEGT. CDR3 length: 13 residues. The CDR3 nucleotides are TGTGCCAGCAGTGAACAGCCCGATTCACCCCTCCACTTT. Its translation is CASSEQPDSPLHF.

In this sample, this clone turned up once. This chain uses TRBV6-2 or TRBV6-3 with TRBJ1-5, with 7 bases lining up with TRBD1. Germline V CDR1 and CDR2: MNHEY, SVGEGT. The CDR3 sequence is 16 residues long. V trimming: 5 bases; J trimming: 6 bases; junction bases outside the gene matches: 13. The CDR3 spells CASSPGQEEPSQPQHF. The CDR3, as DNA: TGTGCCAGCAGTCCAGGACAGGAAGAGCCGAGTCAGCCCCAGCATTTT.

CDR3 nucleotide sequence: TGTGCCAGCACCACAGGCAGGGCAAGGAATCAGCCCCAGCATTTT. It yields the protein CASTTGRARNQPQHF. J is TRBJ1-5 and V is TRBV6-5; a possible D gene is TRBD1 (5 bases). CDR3 length: 15 amino acids. V was cut by 7 bases and J by 4 bases, with 17 bases left in between. Per germline, CDR1 MNHEY and CDR2 SVGAGI.

The chain joins TRBV10-2 to TRBJ1-1; D remains ambiguous. The V end lost 3 bases, the J end lost 0 bases, and 8 bases lay between the germline ends. There are 14 residues in the CDR3. Germline V lookup: CDR1 WSHSY, CDR2 SAAADI. Here the CDR3 DNA reads TGCGCCAGCAGTGATGAGGTATTGAACACTGAAGCTTTCTTT. This sequence encodes CASSDEVLNTEAFF.

The chain recombines TRBV24-1 with TRBJ2-3; D gene ambiguous. The CDR3 contains 14 residues. Trimming took 4 bases from V and 6 from J, leaving 13 bases between them. CDR1 is KGHDR, CDR2 SFDVKD, per germline. CDR3 loop: CATSERTPWDTQYF. The CDR3 DNA sequence: TGTGCCACCAGTGAAAGGACCCCATGGGATACGCAGTATTTT.

The chain links TRBV25-1 to TRBJ1-1; no reliable D call. Germline V CDR1 and CDR2: MGHDK, SYGVNS. The CDR3 consists of 14 residues. Deletions cut 3 bases from V and 3 bases from J, with 11 bases between. The CDR3 protein is CASSEAGPHTEAFF. The CDR3 nucleotides read TGTGCCAGCAGTGAGGCCGGGCCACACACTGAAGCTTTCTTT.

V is TRBV19 and J is TRBJ1-5, with 8 bases aligning to TRBD1. Germline V lookup: CDR1 LNHDA, CDR2 SQIVND (reference sequence). The CDR3 has 16 residues. The ends lost 6 bases at V and 3 bases at J; junction bases unmatched: 10. This chain's CDR3 is CASSPIWTGNNQPQHF. CDR3 DNA sequence: TGTGCCAGTAGCCCTATCTGGACAGGGAACAATCAGCCCCAGCATTTT.

The chain recombines TRBV18 with TRBJ2-7; D unclear. CDR1 and CDR2 from the germline V gene are KGHSH and LQKENI. The CDR3 extends over 13 amino acids. V lost 3 bases and J lost 1, with 7 bases in between. CDR3 residues: CASSPVTSYEQYF. As DNA, the CDR3 is TGTGCCAGCTCACCGGTGACTTCCTACGAGCAGTACTTC. The full variable domain, its missing parts supplied by reference TRBV18 and TRBJ2-7, is NAGVMQNPRHLVRRRGQEARLRCSPMKGHSHVYWYRQLPEEGLKFMVYLQKENIIDESGMPKERFSAEFPKEGPSILRIQQVVRGDSAAYFCASSPVTSYEQYFGPGTRLTVT.

V usage is TRBV2 and J usage is TRBJ2-1, with D perhaps TRBD2 (6 bases). CDR1 is SNHLY and CDR2 is FYNNEI in the germline V gene. Trimming shortened V by 3 bases and J by 0 bases, and 12 bases separated the two germline ends. The CDR3 extends over 16 amino acids. CDR3 DNA sequence: TGTGCCAGCAGTGACGTCCTAGCGAGCTCCTACAATGAGCAGTTCTTC. Translation: CASSDVLASSYNEQFF.

This clone was found once. J is TRBJ1-2 and V is TRBV9; D is uncertain. Germline CDR1 is SGDLS and CDR2 is YYNGEE. The CDR3 totals 14 residues. Trimming cost V 3 bases and J 5 bases, with 14 bases left between them. The CDR3 nucleotides are TGTGCCAGCAGCGGCCGGGAAGTTAGATATGGCTACACCTTC. It encodes CASSGREVRYGYTF.

The chain couples TRBV12-3 or TRBV12-4 to TRBJ2-4; D is uncertain. The CDR3 extends over 12 amino acids. The V and J ends lost 2 bases and 7 bases respectively, with 6 bases between them. This chain's CDR3 is CASSLSQNIQYF. The CDR3 DNA is TGTGCCAGCAGTTTAAGTCAGAACATTCAGTACTTC.

This clone occurred a few times. The V gene is TRBV6-5, the J gene TRBJ2-3; D may match TRBD1 or TRBD2 (5 bases each). The V gene's germline CDR1 is MNHEY and CDR2 SVGAGI. Trimming took off 0 bases at V and 4 bases at J, with 11 bases between the two ends. The CDR3 loop spans 15 amino acids. CDR3 DNA sequence: TGTGCCAGCAGTTACTCGGTGGGACCCCCAGATACGCAGTATTTT. The encoded protein is CASSYSVGPPDTQYF.

The genes are TRBV6-5 and TRBJ2-2, with 9 bases fitting TRBD2. The length of the CDR3 is 14 residues. With 7 bases clipped from V and 7 bases from J, the junction kept 7 bases outside the gene matches. Germline CDR1 and CDR2: MNHEY and SVGAGI. The CDR3 DNA reads as TGTGCCAGCAAGGTAGCGGGAGCGGTCGGGGAGCTGTTTTTT. This translates into CASKVAGAVGELFF.

V and J are TRBV5-1 and TRBJ2-3; 10 bases map to TRBD1. The CDR3 runs to 17 residues. Germline V gene sequence: CDR1 SGHRS, CDR2 YFSETQ. After removal of 0 bases from V and 2 bases from J, the junction contained 6 bases not matched to a gene. The CDR3: CASSLVFGTGATDTQYF. CDR3 bases: TGCGCCAGCAGCTTGGTTTTTGGGACAGGGGCCACAGATACGCAGTATTTT.

The chain links TRBV28 to TRBJ2-4; D might be TRBD1 or TRBD2, each matching 6 bases. CDR1 and CDR2 from the germline V gene are MDHEN and SYDVKM. V lost 8 bases, J lost 0 bases, and 20 bases lay in between. The CDR3 length is 17 residues. The CDR3 DNA is TGTGCCAGCGGCCAAGGGGGGACCCCGAGAGCCAAAAACATTCAGTACTTC. As protein: CASGQGGTPRAKNIQYF.

This chain links TRBV7-9 with TRBJ1-5, with D unresolved. Germline CDR1 is SEHNR and CDR2 is FQNEAQ (reference sequence). This CDR3 spans 15 amino acids. Trimming shortened V by 5 bases and J by 9 bases, and 20 bases separated the two germline ends. CDR3 amino acids: CASSPLPPAGGPQHF. The CDR3 region has the DNA TGTGCCAGCAGCCCCCTCCCCCCGGCCGGCGGGCCCCAGCATTTT.

The chain carries TRBV28 and TRBJ1-5; D not certain. V lost 3 bases, J lost 0 bases, and 6 bases lay in between. Germline V lookup: CDR1 MDHEN, CDR2 SYDVKM. The CDR3 totals 14 residues. Written as DNA, the CDR3 is TGTGCCAGCAGTTTGGGCAGTAGCAATCAGCCCCAGCATTTT. Protein: CASSLGSSNQPQHF.

The V gene is TRBV5-1, the J gene TRBJ2-3; 7 bases are a match to TRBD1. V was clipped by 4 bases and J by 2 bases; unmatched bases: 4. CDR3 length: 14 amino acids. Germline V gene data show CDR1 as SGHRS and CDR2 as YFSETQ. The CDR3 DNA reads TGCGCCAGCAGCATAGACAGGGCCACAGATACGCAGTATTTT. This translates into CASSIDRATDTQYF.

This chain uses TRBV4-2 with TRBJ1-4; TRBD1 matches at 9 bases. This CDR3 has 15 amino acids. V shed 1 base and J 7 bases; nucleotides not matched to a gene: 4. CDR1 is LGHNA, CDR2 YNFKEQ, per germline. CDR3 DNA sequence: TGTGCCAGCAGCCAAGTCGGGACAGGGTTTGAAAAACTGTTTTTT. Translation: CASSQVGTGFEKLFF.

The chain combines TRBV28 with TRBJ2-2; no reliable D call. This CDR3 has 13 residues. Germline CDR1 is MDHEN and CDR2 is SYDVKM. Trimming shortened V by 5 bases and J by 6 bases, and 10 bases separated the two germline ends. The CDR3 DNA is TGTGCCAGCAGTCTCCGGCAGTCCGGGGAGCTGTTTTTT. Amino acid sequence: CASSLRQSGELFF.

By its share, this clone is medium-sized (0.01 to 0.1%). The rearrangement joins TRBV6-4 to TRBJ1-6; D gene unclear. Germline loops: CDR1 MRHNA, CDR2 SNTAGT. Trimming cost V 5 bases and J 5 bases, with 7 bases left between them. The CDR3 runs to 13 residues. The CDR3 protein is CASSSGDNSPLHF. The CDR3 DNA reads as TGTGCCAGCAGTTCCGGGGATAATTCACCCCTCCACTTT.

J is TRBJ2-7 and V is TRBV27, with D hard to call. The CDR3 extends over 15 amino acids. The germline V gene encodes CDR1 MNHEY and CDR2 SMNVEV (reference sequence). V was cut by 3 bases and J by 1 base, with 13 bases left in between. The CDR3 sequence is CASSFGSELSYEQYF. CDR3 sequence (DNA): TGTGCCAGCAGTTTTGGTTCAGAGTTATCCTACGAGCAGTACTTC.

The CDR3 region has the DNA TGCGCCAGCAGCCGAGGGGGAGTAGTTGTTGCCTACAATGAGCAGTTCTTC. This encodes CASSRGGVVVAYNEQFF. The chain is built from TRBV4-1 and TRBJ2-1, with D possibly TRBD1 on 6 matching bases. The V gene's germline CDR1 is MGHRA and CDR2 YSYEKL. The V end was cut by 4 bases, the J end by 2 bases, with 18 bases between. There are 17 residues in the CDR3.